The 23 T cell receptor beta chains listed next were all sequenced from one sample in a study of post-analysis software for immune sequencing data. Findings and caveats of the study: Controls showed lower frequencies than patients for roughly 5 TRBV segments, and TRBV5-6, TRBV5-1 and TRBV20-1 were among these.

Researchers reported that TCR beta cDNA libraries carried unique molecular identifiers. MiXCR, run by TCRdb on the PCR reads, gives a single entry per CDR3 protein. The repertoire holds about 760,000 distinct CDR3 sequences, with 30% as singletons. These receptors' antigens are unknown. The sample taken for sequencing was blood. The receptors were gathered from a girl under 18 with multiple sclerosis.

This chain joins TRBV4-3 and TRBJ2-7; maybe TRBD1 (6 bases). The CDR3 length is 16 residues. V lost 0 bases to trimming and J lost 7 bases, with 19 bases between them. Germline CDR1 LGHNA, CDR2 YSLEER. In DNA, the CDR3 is TGCGCCAGCAGCCAAGACCTCGCGACAGGAAATCCTGAGCAGTACTTC. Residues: CASSQDLATGNPEQYF.

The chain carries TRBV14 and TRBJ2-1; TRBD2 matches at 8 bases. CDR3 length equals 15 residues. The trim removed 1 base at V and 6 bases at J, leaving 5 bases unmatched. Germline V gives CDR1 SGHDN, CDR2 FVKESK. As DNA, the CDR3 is TGTGCCAGCAGCCAAGCTGCGGGAGGACCCAATGAGCAGTTCTTC. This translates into CASSQAAGGPNEQFF.

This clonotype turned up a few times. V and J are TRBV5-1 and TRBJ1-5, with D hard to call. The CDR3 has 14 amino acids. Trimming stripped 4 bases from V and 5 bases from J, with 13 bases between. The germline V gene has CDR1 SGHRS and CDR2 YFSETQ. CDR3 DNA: TGCGCCAGCAGCCCCCGTTGGGGAGATCAGCCCCAGCATTTT. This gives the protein CASSPRWGDQPQHF.

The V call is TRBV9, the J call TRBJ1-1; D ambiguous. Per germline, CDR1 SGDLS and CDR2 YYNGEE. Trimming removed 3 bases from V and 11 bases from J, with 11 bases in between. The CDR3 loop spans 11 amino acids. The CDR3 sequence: CASSGRDGAFF. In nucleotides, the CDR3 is TGTGCCAGCAGCGGACGCGATGGGGCTTTCTTT.

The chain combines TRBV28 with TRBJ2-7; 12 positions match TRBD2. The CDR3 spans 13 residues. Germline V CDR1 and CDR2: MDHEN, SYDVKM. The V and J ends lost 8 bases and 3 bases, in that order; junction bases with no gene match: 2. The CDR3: CASELAGGYEQYF. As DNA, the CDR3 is TGTGCCAGCGAACTAGCGGGGGGCTACGAGCAGTACTTC.

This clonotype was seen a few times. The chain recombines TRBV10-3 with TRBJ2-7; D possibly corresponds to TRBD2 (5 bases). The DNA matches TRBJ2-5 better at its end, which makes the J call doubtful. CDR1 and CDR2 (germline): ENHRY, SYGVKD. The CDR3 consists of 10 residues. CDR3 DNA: TGTGCCAGAAGGGAGGAGACCCAGTACTTC. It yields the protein CARREETQYF.

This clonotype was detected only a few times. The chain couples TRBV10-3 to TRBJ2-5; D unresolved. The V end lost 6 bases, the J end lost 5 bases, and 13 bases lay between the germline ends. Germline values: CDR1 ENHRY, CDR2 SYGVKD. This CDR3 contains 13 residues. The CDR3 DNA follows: TGTGCCATCAGGGTAGTCCAAGCGGAGACCCAGTACTTC. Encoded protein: CAIRVVQAETQYF.

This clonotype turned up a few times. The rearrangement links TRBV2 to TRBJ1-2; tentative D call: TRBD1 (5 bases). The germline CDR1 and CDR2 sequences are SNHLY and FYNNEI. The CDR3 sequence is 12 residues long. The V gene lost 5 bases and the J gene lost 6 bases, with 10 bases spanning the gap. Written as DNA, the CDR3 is TGTGCCAGCAGTACCGACAGAGATGGCTACACCTTC. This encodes CASSTDRDGYTF.

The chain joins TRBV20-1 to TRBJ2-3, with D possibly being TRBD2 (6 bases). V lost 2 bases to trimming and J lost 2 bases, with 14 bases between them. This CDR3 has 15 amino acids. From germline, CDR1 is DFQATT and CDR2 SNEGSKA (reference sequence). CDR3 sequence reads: CSARRASVYTDTQYF. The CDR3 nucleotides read TGCAGTGCTAGAAGGGCTAGCGTATACACAGATACGCAGTATTTT.

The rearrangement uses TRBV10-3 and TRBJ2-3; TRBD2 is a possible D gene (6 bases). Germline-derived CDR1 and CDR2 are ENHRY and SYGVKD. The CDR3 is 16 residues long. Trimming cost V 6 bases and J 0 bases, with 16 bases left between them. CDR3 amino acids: CAIRMWRAGSTDTQYF. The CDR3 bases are TGTGCCATCAGGATGTGGAGGGCGGGGAGCACAGATACGCAGTATTTT.

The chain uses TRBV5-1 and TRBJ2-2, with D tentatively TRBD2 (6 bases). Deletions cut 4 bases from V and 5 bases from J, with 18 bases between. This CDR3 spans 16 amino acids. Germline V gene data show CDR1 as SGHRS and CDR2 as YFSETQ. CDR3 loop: CASSTQGGSGTGELFF. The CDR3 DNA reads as TGCGCCAGCAGCACCCAAGGAGGGAGCGGGACCGGGGAGCTGTTTTTT.

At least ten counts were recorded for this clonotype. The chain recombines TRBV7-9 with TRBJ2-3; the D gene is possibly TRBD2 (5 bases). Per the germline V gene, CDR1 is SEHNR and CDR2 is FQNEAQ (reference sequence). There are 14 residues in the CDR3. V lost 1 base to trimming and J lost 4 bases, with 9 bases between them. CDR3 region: CASSLGVGADTQYF. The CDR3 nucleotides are TGTGCCAGCAGCTTAGGTGTGGGAGCAGATACGCAGTATTTT.

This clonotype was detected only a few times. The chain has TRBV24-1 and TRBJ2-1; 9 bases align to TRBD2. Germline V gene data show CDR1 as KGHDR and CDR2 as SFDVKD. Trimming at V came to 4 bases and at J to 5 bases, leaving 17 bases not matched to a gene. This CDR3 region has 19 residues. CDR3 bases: TGTGCCACCAGTGACCCAGGGGGGGTAGCGGGAGTGCGACACAATGAGCAGTTCTTC. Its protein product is CATSDPGGVAGVRHNEQFF.

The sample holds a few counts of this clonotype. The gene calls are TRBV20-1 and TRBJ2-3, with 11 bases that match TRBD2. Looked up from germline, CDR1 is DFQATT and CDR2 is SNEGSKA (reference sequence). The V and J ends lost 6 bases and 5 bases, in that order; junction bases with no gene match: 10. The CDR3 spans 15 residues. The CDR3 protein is CSASQTSGAGDTQYF. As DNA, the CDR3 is TGCAGTGCCTCTCAGACTAGCGGGGCGGGAGATACGCAGTATTTT.

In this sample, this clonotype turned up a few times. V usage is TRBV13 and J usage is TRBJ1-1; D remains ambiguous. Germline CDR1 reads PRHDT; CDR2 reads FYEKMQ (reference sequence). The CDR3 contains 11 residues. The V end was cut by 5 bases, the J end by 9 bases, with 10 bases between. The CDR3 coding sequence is TGTGCCAGCAGCCTCAATCGAAAAGCTTTCTTT. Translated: CASSLNRKAFF.

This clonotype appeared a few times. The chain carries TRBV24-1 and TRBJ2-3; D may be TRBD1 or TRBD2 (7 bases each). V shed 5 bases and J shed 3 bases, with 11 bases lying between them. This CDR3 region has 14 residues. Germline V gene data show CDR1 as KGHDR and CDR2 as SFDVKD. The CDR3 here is CATSAQGGTDTQYF. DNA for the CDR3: TGTGCCACCAGTGCTCAGGGGGGGACAGATACGCAGTATTTT.

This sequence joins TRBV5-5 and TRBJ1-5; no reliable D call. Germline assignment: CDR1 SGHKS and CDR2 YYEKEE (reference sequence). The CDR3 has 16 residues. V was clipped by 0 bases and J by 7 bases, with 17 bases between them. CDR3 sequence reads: CASSLAGRGTGQPQHF. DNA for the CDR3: TGTGCCAGCAGCTTGGCAGGACGGGGAACGGGGCAGCCCCAGCATTTT.

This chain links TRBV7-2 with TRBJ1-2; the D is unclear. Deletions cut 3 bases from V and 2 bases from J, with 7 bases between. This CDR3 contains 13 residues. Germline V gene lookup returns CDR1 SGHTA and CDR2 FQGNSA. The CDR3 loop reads CASSLKENYGYTF. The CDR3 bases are TGTGCCAGCAGCTTGAAGGAAAACTATGGCTACACCTTC.

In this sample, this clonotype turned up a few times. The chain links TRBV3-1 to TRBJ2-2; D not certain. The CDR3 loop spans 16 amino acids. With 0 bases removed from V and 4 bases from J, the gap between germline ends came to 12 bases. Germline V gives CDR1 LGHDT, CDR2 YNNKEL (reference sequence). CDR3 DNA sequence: TGTGCCAGCAGCCAAGATAACAACCCGAGCACCGGGGAGCTGTTTTTT. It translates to CASSQDNNPSTGELFF.

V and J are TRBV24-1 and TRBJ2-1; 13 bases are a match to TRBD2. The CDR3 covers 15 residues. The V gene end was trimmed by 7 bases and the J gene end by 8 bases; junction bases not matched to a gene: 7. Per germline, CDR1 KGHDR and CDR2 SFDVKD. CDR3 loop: CATSTTSGRAHEQFF. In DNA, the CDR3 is TGTGCCACCAGCACTACTAGCGGGAGGGCCCATGAGCAGTTCTTC.

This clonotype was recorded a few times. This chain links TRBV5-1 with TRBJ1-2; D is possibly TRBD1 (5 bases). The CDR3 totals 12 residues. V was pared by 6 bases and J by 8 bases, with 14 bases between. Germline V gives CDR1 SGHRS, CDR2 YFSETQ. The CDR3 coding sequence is TGCGCCAGCACCGACACGGGGGAGGGCTACACCTTC. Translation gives CASTDTGEGYTF.

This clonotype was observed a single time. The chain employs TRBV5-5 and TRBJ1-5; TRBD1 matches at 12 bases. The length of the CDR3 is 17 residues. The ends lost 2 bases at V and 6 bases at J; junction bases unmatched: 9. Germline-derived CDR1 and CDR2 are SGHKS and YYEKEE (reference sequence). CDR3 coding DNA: TGTGCCAGCAGCTTTTTATCCGGGACAGGGGGCGTTCAGCCCCAGCATTTT. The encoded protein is CASSFLSGTGGVQPQHF. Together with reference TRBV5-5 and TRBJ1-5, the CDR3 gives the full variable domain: DAGVTQSPTHLIKTRGQQVTLRCSPISGHKSVSWYQQVLGQGPQFIFQYYEKEERGRGNFPDRFSARQFPNYSSELNVNALLLGDSALYLCASSFLSGTGGVQPQHFGDGTRLSIL.

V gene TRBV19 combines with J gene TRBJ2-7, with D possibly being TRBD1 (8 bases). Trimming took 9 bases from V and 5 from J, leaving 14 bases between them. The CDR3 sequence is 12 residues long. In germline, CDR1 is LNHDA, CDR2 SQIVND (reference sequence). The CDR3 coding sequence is TGTGCCAGGAGAACAGGGGGGGACGAGCAGTACTTC. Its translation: CARRTGGDEQYF.